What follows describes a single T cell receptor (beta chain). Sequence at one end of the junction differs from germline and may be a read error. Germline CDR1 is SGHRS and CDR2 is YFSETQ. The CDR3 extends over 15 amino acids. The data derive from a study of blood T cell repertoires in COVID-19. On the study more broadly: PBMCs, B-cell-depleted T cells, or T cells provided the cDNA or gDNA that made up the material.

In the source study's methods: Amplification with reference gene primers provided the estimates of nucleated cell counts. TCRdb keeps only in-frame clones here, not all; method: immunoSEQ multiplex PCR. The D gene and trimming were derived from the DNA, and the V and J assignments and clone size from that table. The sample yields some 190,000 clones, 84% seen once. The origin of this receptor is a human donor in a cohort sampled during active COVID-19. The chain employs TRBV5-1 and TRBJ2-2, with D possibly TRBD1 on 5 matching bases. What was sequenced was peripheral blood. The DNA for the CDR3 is TGCGCCAGCACGGCACAGGTTTCGAACCCCGGGGAGCTGTTTTTT. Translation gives CASTAQVSNPGELFF.